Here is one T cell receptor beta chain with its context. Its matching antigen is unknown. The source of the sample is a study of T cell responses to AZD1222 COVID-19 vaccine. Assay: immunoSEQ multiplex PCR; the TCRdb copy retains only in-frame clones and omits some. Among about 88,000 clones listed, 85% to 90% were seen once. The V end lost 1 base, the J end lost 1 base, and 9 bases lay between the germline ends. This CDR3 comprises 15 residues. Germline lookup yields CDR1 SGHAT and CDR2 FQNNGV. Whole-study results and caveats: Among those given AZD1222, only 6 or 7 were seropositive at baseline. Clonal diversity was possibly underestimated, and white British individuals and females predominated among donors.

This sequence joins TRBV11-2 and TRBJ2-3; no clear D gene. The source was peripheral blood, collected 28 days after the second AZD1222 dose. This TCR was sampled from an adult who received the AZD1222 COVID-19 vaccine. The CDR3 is CASSLALQGTDTQYF. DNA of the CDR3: TGTGCCAGCAGCTTAGCTCTACAAGGCACAGATACGCAGTATTTT.